A single TCR beta chain is shown here with its context. Via MiXCR, TCRdb re-called the 5' RACE reads, giving one row per CDR3 protein. This sample has 520,000 or so distinct CDR3 sequences, with about 20% found just once. The record originates from a study of identical twins. Germline CDR1 and CDR2: DFQATT and SNEGSKA (reference sequence). Trimming took 6 bases from V and 4 from J, leaving 10 bases between them. The CDR3 loop spans 12 amino acids. This sample was also put to use in a study of T cells expressing NK-cell markers. That work contributes: From sorted CD3+CD56+NKG2C+, CD3+CD56+NKG2C- and CD3+CD56-NKG2C+ T cells came the TCR beta repertoires.

This receptor was taken from a young woman in good health. This rearrangement joins TRBV20-1 to TRBJ1-3; D not certain. The sequenced sample consisted of CD4+ T cells sorted from blood. The CDR3 nucleotides are TGCAGTGCCCTGACCCCAGGAAACACCATATATTTT. Translation gives CSALTPGNTIYF.